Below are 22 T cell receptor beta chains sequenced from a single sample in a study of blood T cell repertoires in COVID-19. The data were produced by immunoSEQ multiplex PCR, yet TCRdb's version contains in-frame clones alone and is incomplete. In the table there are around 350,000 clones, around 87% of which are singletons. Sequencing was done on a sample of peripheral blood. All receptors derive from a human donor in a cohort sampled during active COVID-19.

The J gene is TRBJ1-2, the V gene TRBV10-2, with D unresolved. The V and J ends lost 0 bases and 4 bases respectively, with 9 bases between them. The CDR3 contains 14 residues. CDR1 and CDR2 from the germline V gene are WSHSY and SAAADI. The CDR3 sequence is CASSESGGTYGYTF. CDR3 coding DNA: TGCGCCAGCAGTGAGTCGGGAGGTACCTATGGCTACACCTTC.

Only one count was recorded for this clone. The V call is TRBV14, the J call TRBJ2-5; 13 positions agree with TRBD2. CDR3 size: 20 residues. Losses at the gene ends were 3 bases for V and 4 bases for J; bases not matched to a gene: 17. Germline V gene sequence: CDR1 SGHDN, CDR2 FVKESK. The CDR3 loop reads CASSQPTSGRASIYRETQYF. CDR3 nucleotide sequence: TGTGCCAGCAGCCAGCCAACTAGCGGGAGGGCTTCCATATACCGAGAGACCCAGTACTTC.

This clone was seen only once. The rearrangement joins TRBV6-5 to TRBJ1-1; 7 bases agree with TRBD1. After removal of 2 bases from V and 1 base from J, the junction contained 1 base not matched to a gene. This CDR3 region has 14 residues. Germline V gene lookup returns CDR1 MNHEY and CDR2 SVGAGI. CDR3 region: CASSYGDRNTEAFF. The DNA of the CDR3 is TGTGCCAGCAGTTACGGGGACAGGAACACTGAAGCTTTCTTT.

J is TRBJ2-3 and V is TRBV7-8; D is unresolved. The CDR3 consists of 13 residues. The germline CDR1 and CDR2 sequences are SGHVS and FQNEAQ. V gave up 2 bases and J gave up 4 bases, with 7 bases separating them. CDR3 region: CASSLMQADTQYF. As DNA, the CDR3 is TGTGCCAGCAGCTTAATGCAGGCAGATACGCAGTATTTT.

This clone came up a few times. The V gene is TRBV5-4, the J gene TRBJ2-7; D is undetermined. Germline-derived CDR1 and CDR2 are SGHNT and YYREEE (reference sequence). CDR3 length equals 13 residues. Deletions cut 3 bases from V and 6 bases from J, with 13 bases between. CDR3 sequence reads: CASSSYPNSEQYF. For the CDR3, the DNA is TGTGCCAGCAGCTCATACCCAAACTCCGAGCAGTACTTC.

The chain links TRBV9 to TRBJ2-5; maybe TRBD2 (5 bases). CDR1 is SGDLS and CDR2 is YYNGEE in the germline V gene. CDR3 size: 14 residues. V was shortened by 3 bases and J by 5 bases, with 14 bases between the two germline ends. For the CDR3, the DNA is TGTGCCAGCAGCGCGGGTGAGGGTGTGGAGACCCAGTACTTC. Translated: CASSAGEGVETQYF.

The CDR3 region has the DNA TGTGCCAGCAGCTCACGGCTGGACAGCACCGGGGAGCTGTTTTTT. Its protein product is CASSSRLDSTGELFF. The V gene is TRBV7-8, the J gene TRBJ2-2; D may be TRBD1 (6 bases). Trimming left V 4 bases short and J 4 bases short, with 13 bases between. The germline CDR1 and CDR2 sequences are SGHVS and FQNEAQ. The CDR3 extends over 15 amino acids.

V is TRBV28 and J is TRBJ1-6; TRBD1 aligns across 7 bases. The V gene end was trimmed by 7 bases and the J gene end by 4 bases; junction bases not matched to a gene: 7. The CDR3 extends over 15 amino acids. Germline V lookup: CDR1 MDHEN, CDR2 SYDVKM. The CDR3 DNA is TGTGCCAGCACCACAACGACAGGGTATAATTCACCCCTCCACTTT. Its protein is CASTTTTGYNSPLHF. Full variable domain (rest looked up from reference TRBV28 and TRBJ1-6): DVKVTQSSRYLVKRTGEKVFLECVQDMDHENMFWYRQDPGLGLRLIYFSYDVKMKEKGDIPEGYSVSREKKERFSLILESASTNQTSMYLCASTTTTGYNSPLHFGNGTRLTVT.

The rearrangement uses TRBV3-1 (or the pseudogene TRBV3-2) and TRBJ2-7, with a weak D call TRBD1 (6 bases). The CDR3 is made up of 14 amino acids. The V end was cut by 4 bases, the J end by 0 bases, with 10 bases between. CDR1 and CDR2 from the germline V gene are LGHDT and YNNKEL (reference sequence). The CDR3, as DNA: TGTGCCAGCAGCCGTGGGACAAACTCCTACGAGCAGTACTTC. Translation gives CASSRGTNSYEQYF.

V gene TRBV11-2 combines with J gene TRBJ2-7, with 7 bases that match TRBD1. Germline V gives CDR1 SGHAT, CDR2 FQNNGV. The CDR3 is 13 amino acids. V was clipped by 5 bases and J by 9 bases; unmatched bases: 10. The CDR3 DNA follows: TGTGCCAGCAGCCCGGACAGGTGGGGTGGGCAGTACTTC. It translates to CASSPDRWGGQYF.

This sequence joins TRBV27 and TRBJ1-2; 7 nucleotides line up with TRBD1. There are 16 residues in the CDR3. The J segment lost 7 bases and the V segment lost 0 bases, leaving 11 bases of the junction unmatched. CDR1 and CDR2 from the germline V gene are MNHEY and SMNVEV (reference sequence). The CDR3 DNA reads TGTGCCAGCAGTTTATCCCAATACAGGGGATTAGGTGGCTACACCTTC. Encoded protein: CASSLSQYRGLGGYTF.

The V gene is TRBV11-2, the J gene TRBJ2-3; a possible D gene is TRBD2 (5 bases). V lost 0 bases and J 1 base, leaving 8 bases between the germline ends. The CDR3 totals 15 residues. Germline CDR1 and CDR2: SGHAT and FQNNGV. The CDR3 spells CASSLEHGGTDTQYF. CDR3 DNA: TGTGCCAGCAGCTTAGAGCACGGGGGCACAGATACGCAGTATTTT.

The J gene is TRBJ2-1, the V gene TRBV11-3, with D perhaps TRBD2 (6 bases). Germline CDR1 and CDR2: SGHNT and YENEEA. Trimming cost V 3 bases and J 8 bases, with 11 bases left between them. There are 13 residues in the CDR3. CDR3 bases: TGTGCCAGCAGCTTGGTCTGGGGGGATGAGCAGTTCTTC. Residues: CASSLVWGDEQFF.

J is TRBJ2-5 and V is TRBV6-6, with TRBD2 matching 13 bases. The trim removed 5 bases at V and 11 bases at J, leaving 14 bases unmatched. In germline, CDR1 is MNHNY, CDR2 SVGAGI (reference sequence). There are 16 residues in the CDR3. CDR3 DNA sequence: TGTGCCAGCAGTCGAAGACTAGCGGGGGGTCCTAGGTTGCAGTACTTC. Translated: CASSRRLAGGPRLQYF.

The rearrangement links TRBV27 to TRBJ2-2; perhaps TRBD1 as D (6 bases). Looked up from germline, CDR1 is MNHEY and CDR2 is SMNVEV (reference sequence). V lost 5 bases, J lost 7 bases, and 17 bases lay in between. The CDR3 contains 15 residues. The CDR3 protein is CASSPQGPRGGELFF. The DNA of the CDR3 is TGTGCCAGCAGTCCCCAGGGGCCCCGGGGCGGGGAGCTGTTTTTT.

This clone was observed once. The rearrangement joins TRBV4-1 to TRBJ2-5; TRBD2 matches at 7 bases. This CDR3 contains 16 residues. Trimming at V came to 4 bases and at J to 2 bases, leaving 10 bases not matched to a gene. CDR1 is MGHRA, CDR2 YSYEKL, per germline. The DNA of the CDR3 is TGCGCCAGCAGCCCCTCTCGGGGGGAGGGGCAAGAGACCCAGTACTTC. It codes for CASSPSRGEGQETQYF.

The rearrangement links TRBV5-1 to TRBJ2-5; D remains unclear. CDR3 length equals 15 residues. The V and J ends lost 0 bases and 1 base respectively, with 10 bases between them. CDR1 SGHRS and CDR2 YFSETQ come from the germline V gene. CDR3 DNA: TGCGCCAGCAGCTTGGACTGGTCGCGCCAAGAGACCCAGTACTTC. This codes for CASSLDWSRQETQYF.

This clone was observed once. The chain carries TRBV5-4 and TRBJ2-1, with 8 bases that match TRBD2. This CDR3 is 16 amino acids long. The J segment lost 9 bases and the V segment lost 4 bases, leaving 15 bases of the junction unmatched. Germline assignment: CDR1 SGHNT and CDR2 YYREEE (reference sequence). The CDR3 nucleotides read TGTGCCAGCAGCCTGGTCGGTCGGGGGGGCCGGGGTGAGCAGTTCTTC. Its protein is CASSLVGRGGRGEQFF.

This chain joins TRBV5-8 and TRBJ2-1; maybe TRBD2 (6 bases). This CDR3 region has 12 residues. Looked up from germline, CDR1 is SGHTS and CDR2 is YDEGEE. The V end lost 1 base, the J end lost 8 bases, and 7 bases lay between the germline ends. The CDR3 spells CASSLRRDEQFF. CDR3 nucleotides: TGTGCCAGCAGCTTGAGGAGGGATGAGCAGTTCTTC. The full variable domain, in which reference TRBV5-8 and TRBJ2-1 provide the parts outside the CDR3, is EAGVTQSPTHLIKTRGQQATLRCSPISGHTSVYWYQQALGLGLQFLLWYDEGEERNRGNFPPRFSGRQFPNYSSELNVNALELEDSALYLCASSLRRDEQFFGPGTRLTVL.

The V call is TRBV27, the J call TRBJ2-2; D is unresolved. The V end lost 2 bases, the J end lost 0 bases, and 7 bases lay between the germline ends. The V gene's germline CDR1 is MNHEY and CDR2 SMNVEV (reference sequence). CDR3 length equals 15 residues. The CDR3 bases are TGTGCCAGCAGTTTAGGAGACTCGAACACCGGGGAGCTGTTTTTT. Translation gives CASSLGDSNTGELFF.

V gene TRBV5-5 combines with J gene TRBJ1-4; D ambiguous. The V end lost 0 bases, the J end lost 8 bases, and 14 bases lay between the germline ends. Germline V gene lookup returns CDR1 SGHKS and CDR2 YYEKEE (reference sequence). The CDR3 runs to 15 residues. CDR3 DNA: TGTGCCAGCAGCTTGGGCGTCGGCTTGGGCGAAAAACTGTTTTTT. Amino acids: CASSLGVGLGEKLFF.

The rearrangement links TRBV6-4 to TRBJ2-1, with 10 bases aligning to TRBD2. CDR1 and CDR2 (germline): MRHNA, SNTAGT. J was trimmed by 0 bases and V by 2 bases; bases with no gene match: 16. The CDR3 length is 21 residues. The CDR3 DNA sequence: TGTGCCAGCAGTGACGCTTCCGGGACTAGCGTTACGTTTAGCTCCTACAATGAGCAGTTCTTC. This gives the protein CASSDASGTSVTFSSYNEQFF.